This record looks at one T cell receptor beta chain sequence and its context. The record originates from a study of T cell changes during pregnancy in multiple sclerosis. Sequencing used immunoSEQ multiplex PCR; TCRdb keeps in-frame clones, though not all of them. This sample yields about 98,000 clones, of which around 92% are seen a single time; roughly 2.3% belongs to the top ten. The CDR3 has 14 amino acids. Germline assignment: CDR1 SGHNT and CDR2 YYREEE (reference sequence). V lost 4 bases, J lost 2 bases, and 11 bases lay in between. The specimen comprised peripheral blood, sampled after pregnancy. The clonotype was recovered from a female donor in good health, enrolled as a control in a pregnancy study. This sequence joins TRBV5-4 and TRBJ2-3; maybe TRBD2 (6 bases). Here the CDR3 reads CASSQRAITDTQYF. Here the CDR3 DNA reads TGTGCCAGCAGCCAGCGGGCGATCACAGATACGCAGTATTTT. Full variable domain (rest looked up from reference TRBV5-4 and TRBJ2-3): ETGVTQSPTHLIKTRGQQVTLRCSSQSGHNTVSWYQQALGQGPQFIFQYYREEENGRGNFPPRFSGLQFPNYSSELNVNALELDDSALYLCASSQRAITDTQYFGPGTRLTVL.